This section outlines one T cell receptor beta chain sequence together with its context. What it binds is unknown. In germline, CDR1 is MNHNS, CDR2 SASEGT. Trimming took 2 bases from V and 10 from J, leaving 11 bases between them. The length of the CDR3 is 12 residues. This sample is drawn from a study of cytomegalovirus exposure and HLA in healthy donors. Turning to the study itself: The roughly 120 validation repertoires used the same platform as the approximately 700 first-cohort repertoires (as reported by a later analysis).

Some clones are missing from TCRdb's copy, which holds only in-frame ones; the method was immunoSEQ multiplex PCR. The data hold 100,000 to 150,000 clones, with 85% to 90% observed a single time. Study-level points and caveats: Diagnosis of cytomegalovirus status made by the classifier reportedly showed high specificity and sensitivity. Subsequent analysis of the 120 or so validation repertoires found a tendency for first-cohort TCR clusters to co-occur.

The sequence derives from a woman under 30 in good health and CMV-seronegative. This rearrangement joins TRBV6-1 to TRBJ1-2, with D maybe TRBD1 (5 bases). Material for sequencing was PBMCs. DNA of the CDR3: TGTGCCAGCAGTGAAATCGGAGGGGACTACACCTTC. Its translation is CASSEIGGDYTF.